Below are 20 T cell receptor beta chains sequenced from a single sample in a study of beta chain features in type 1 diabetes. The authors reverse transcribed all of the isolated RNA, so sequencing captured expressed TCRB transcripts. Clones were sequenced by immunoSEQ multiplex PCR, and TCRdb holds only the in-frame ones, with some missing. The data show over 350,000 clones, around 16% seen once. Sequenced sample: naive CD4+ T cells from blood. These receptors originate from a woman aged 18-29 years in good health.

V gene TRBV6-5 combines with J gene TRBJ2-7, with D uncertain. Trimming left V 0 bases short and J 0 bases short, with 9 bases between. Germline loops: CDR1 MNHEY, CDR2 SVGAGI. The CDR3 runs 15 residues. The CDR3, as DNA: TGTGCCAGCAGTTACTCGGTCCTAGGCTCCTACGAGCAGTACTTC. It is translated as CASSYSVLGSYEQYF.

The chain uses TRBV27 and TRBJ1-5; D remains unclear. Germline lookup yields CDR1 MNHEY and CDR2 SMNVEV (reference sequence). V was pared by 5 bases and J by 5 bases, with 10 bases between. CDR3 size: 13 residues. The CDR3 coding sequence is TGTGCCAGCAGTCCAAGCCCCTATCAGCCCCAGCATTTT. Translated: CASSPSPYQPQHF.

The chain combines TRBV28 with TRBJ2-6; 7 bases match TRBD1. Germline V gives CDR1 MDHEN, CDR2 SYDVKM. The CDR3 is 17 amino acids. V shed 11 bases and J 3 bases; nucleotides not matched to a gene: 16. The CDR3 loop is CAASPPTGFNGANVLTF. CDR3 bases: TGTGCCGCTAGCCCCCCGACAGGGTTCAATGGGGCCAACGTCCTGACTTTC.

This chain connects TRBV27 to TRBJ2-5, with D maybe TRBD2 (5 bases). The CDR3 spans 13 residues. V lost 6 bases and J lost 2, with 10 bases in between. The germline V gene has CDR1 MNHEY and CDR2 SMNVEV (reference sequence). CDR3 sequence reads: CASSRWEQETQYF. The CDR3 nucleotides read TGTGCCAGCAGCCGGTGGGAGCAAGAGACCCAGTACTTC.

Only a few counts were recorded for this clone. The rearrangement joins TRBV13 to TRBJ2-7, with unresolved D. Germline V gene lookup returns CDR1 PRHDT and CDR2 FYEKMQ (reference sequence). This CDR3 has 14 residues. V was pared by 3 bases and J by 7 bases, with 16 bases between. The CDR3 nucleotides read TGTGCCAGCAGCTTCAGAGAGCGCTGGTGGGAGCAGTACTTC. It yields the protein CASSFRERWWEQYF.

This clone was picked up a small number of times. This rearrangement joins TRBV20-1 to TRBJ2-7; no clear D. The CDR3 totals 11 residues. V gave up 6 bases and J gave up 9 bases, with 15 bases separating them. CDR1 is DFQATT and CDR2 is SNEGSKA in the germline V gene (reference sequence). The CDR3 spells CSAPFTPGQYF. The CDR3 DNA is TGCAGTGCCCCTTTTACCCCAGGGCAGTACTTC.

The genes are TRBV25-1 and TRBJ1-2; 10 bases align to TRBD1. The germline gives CDR1 MGHDK, CDR2 SYGVNS. The CDR3 runs to 16 residues. V was pared by 4 bases and J by 4 bases, with 9 bases of the junction left unmatched. The CDR3, as DNA: TGTGCCAGCAGTGTCCCCCTGGGACAGGGGACCTATGGCTACACCTTC. Protein: CASSVPLGQGTYGYTF.

The chain has TRBV6-5 and TRBJ2-1; 8 bases match TRBD1. Germline CDR1 reads MNHEY; CDR2 reads SVGAGI. The CDR3 loop spans 15 amino acids. J was trimmed by 1 base and V by 6 bases; bases with no gene match: 5. CDR3 coding DNA: TGTGCCAGCAGGCGAGGACAGGGATCCTACAATGAGCAGTTCTTC. This translates into CASRRGQGSYNEQFF.

This chain uses TRBV6-6 with TRBJ2-7; 12 bases line up with TRBD2. Per the germline V gene, CDR1 is MNHNY and CDR2 is SVGAGI (reference sequence). The V gene end was trimmed by 6 bases and the J gene end by 4 bases; junction bases not matched to a gene: 7. This CDR3 has 15 amino acids. This CDR3 reads CASSTGLAGLYEQYF. In DNA form, the CDR3 reads TGTGCCAGCAGCACCGGACTAGCGGGGTTGTACGAGCAGTACTTC.

The CDR3 is CASSSGASGTSYEQYF. CDR3 nucleotide sequence: TGTGCCAGCAGCTCAGGAGCTAGCGGGACGTCCTACGAGCAGTACTTC. This chain links TRBV7-2 with TRBJ2-7, with 9 bases identical to TRBD2. The germline CDR1 and CDR2 sequences are SGHTA and FQGNSA. V was pared by 4 bases and J by 1 base, with 8 bases of the junction left unmatched. The CDR3 extends over 16 amino acids.

The table lists this clone with a few counts. This sequence joins TRBV28 and TRBJ1-2; possible D gene TRBD1, 6 bases. V was clipped by 7 bases and J by 3 bases, with 24 bases between them. The CDR3 contains 17 residues. CDR1 and CDR2 from the germline V gene are MDHEN and SYDVKM. In nucleotides, the CDR3 is TGTGCCAGCATCTCGTATGAGGCAGGGGCGCGTCACTATGGCTACACCTTC. Protein sequence: CASISYEAGARHYGYTF.

The sample holds a few counts of this clone. The chain couples TRBV30 to TRBJ1-1; 7 bases match TRBD1. The CDR3 covers 10 residues. The trim removed 5 bases at V and 12 bases at J, leaving 6 bases unmatched. The germline V gene has CDR1 GTSNPN and CDR2 SVGIG (reference sequence). CDR3 protein: CAWGDSRTFF. The CDR3 DNA reads TGTGCCTGGGGGGACAGTAGAACTTTCTTT. Full variable domain (rest looked up from reference TRBV30 and TRBJ1-1): SQTIHQWPATLVQPVGSPLSLECTVEGTSNPNLYWYRQAAGRGLQLLFYSVGIGQISSEVPQNLSASRPQDRQFILSSKKLLLSDSGFYLCAWGDSRTFFGQGTRLTVV.

The chain combines TRBV5-1 with TRBJ2-7, with a weak D call TRBD1 (5 bases). The CDR3 is 14 amino acids. The germline V gene has CDR1 SGHRS and CDR2 YFSETQ. Trimming left V 0 bases short and J 2 bases short, with 9 bases between. For the CDR3, the DNA is TGCGCCAGCAGCTTGGGGACAAATACCTACGAGCAGTACTTC. It encodes CASSLGTNTYEQYF.

This rearrangement joins TRBV6-5 to TRBJ2-3, with 10 bases matching TRBD2. Germline V lookup: CDR1 MNHEY, CDR2 SVGAGI. Trimming removed 4 bases from V and 7 bases from J; junction bases left unmatched: 5. The CDR3 runs to 14 residues. CDR3 bases: TGTGCCAGCAGTTTGGGACTAGCGAGAAATACGCAGTATTTT. Translated: CASSLGLARNTQYF.

The chain carries TRBV30 and TRBJ1-3; no clear D gene. Germline V gives CDR1 GTSNPN, CDR2 SVGIG (reference sequence). The V end lost 5 bases, the J end lost 9 bases, and 11 bases lay between the germline ends. The CDR3 consists of 11 residues. CDR3 nucleotides: TGTGCCTGGGGTCCCGGTATCACCATATATTTT. Translated, it gives CAWGPGITIYF.

In its sample, this clone was seen a few times. The V gene is TRBV18, the J gene TRBJ2-7; 8 bases are shared with TRBD2. V gave up 3 bases and J gave up 2 bases; unmatched junction bases: 18. The CDR3 contains 19 residues. Germline CDR1 reads KGHSH; CDR2 reads LQKENI. DNA for the CDR3: TGTGCCAGCTCACCTTTCGACGGAGGATTAGCGGGAAAAGCCTACGAGCAGTACTTC. This gives the protein CASSPFDGGLAGKAYEQYF.

The V and J genes are TRBV7-9 and TRBJ1-5, with D possibly TRBD1 on 6 matching bases. Germline CDR1 and CDR2: SEHNR and FQNEAQ (reference sequence). Trimming stripped 5 bases from V and 6 bases from J, with 14 bases between. The CDR3 spans 14 residues. CDR3 region: CASSPGTGFQPQHF. The CDR3 bases are TGTGCCAGCAGCCCAGGAACAGGGTTTCAGCCCCAGCATTTT.

The rearrangement uses TRBV30 and TRBJ2-1; D is unclear. The CDR3 loop spans 15 amino acids. Trimming took 0 bases from V and 5 from J, leaving 14 bases between them. Germline CDR1 reads GTSNPN; CDR2 reads SVGIG (reference sequence). The CDR3 bases are TGTGCCTGGAGTGTAGGCTACCGAGGAGACAATGAGCAGTTCTTC. Its translation is CAWSVGYRGDNEQFF.

The chain links TRBV30 to TRBJ1-1; D gene ambiguous. The V gene's germline CDR1 is GTSNPN and CDR2 SVGIG (reference sequence). The germline V and J ends were trimmed by 3 bases and 4 bases, with 9 bases remaining between them. The CDR3 is 12 amino acids. The CDR3 is CAWRHWSTEAFF. Written as DNA, the CDR3 is TGTGCCTGGAGACATTGGAGCACTGAAGCTTTCTTT.

This rearrangement joins TRBV27 to TRBJ1-4; 8 bases line up with TRBD1. Germline CDR1 reads MNHEY; CDR2 reads SMNVEV (reference sequence). There are 15 residues in the CDR3. The trim removed 4 bases at V and 5 bases at J, leaving 6 bases unmatched. The CDR3 bases are TGTGCCAGCAGTTATCTACAGGGGGGGAATGAAAAACTGTTTTTT. It translates to CASSYLQGGNEKLFF.